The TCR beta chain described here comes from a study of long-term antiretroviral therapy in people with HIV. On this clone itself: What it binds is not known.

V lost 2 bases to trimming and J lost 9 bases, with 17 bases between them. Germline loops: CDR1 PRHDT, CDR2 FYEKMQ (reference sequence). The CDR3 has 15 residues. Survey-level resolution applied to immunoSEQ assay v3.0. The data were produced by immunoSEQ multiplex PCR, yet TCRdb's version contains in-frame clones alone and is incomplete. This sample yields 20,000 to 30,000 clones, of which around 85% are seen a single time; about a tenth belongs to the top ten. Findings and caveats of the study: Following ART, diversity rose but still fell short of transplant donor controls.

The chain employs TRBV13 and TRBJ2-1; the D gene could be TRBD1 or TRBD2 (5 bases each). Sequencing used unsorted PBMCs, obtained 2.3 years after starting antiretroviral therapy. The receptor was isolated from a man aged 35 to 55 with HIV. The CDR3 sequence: CASSLLGRTSGEQFF. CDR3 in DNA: TGTGCCAGCAGCTTACTGGGACGCACCTCGGGTGAGCAGTTCTTC. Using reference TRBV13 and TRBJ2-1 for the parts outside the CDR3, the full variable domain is AAGVIQSPRHLIKEKRETATLKCYPIPRHDTVYWYQQGPGQDPQFLISFYEKMQSDKGSIPDRFSAQQFSDYHSELNMSSLELGDSALYFCASSLLGRTSGEQFFGPGTRLTVL.